The present entry profiles one TCR beta chain with its context. Patients were diagnosed from clinical symptoms, serum thyroxine, TRAb, thyroid ultrasound and orbital computed tomography. PBMCs had their origin in fresh peripheral blood (10 ml). The data were obtained in a study of Graves' ophthalmopathy and Graves' hyperthyroidism. Germline V gene data show CDR1 as MGHDK and CDR2 as SYGVNS. V shed 7 bases, J shed 7 bases, and the junction held 9 bases outside the gene matches. There are 15 residues in the CDR3. Researchers took RNA transcripts and amplified TCR beta CDR3 regions from them. HTBI primers primed a first-round RT-PCR, and a second-round multiplex PCR followed. TCRdb re-called the multiplex PCR reads with MiXCR, one entry per CDR3 protein. In the table there are hundreds of thousands of distinct CDR3 sequences, over 40% of which are singletons.

The chain couples TRBV25-1 to TRBJ1-6, with 8 nucleotides matching TRBD1. What was sequenced was peripheral blood. This receptor was identified in an adult man with Graves' ophthalmopathy. CDR3 in DNA: TGTGCCAGCAAGAAGACAGGGGCGGGAAATTCACCCCTCCACTTT. As protein: CASKKTGAGNSPLHF.